This T cell receptor beta chain was recovered during a study of cytomegalovirus exposure and HLA in healthy donors. Across the whole study: Roughly 85 million unique TCRs from HLA-typed donors were held in an early release of data.

The PCR used 60 Vbeta and 13 Jbeta primers. Here immunoSEQ multiplex PCR was the method, and the copy in TCRdb shows in-frame clones only, minus some. There are 50,000 to 75,000 clones in the sample; 80% occur only once, and under 4% lies in the top ten. Study outcomes and limitations: Being productive about 87% or about 30% of the time was typical of most TCR beta V segments in an earlier analysis.

As to this clone: Its specificity is not known.

CDR1 and CDR2 from the germline V gene are SGHNT and YYREEE (reference sequence). CDR3 length equals 15 residues. The ends were cut back, 1 base at V and 3 bases at J, with 12 bases in the middle. This receptor was taken from a woman aged 40 to 50 in good health and CMV-seronegative. The chain has TRBV5-4 and TRBJ2-3; D is uncertain. The sample consisted of PBMCs. The CDR3, as DNA: TGTGCCAGCAGCTTGTATTCCCAGGCGACAGATACGCAGTATTTT. Protein: CASSLYSQATDTQYF. The variable domain in full, completed from reference TRBV5-4 and TRBJ2-3, reads ETGVTQSPTHLIKTRGQQVTLRCSSQSGHNTVSWYQQALGQGPQFIFQYYREEENGRGNFPPRFSGLQFPNYSSELNVNALELDDSALYLCASSLYSQATDTQYFGPGTRLTVL.